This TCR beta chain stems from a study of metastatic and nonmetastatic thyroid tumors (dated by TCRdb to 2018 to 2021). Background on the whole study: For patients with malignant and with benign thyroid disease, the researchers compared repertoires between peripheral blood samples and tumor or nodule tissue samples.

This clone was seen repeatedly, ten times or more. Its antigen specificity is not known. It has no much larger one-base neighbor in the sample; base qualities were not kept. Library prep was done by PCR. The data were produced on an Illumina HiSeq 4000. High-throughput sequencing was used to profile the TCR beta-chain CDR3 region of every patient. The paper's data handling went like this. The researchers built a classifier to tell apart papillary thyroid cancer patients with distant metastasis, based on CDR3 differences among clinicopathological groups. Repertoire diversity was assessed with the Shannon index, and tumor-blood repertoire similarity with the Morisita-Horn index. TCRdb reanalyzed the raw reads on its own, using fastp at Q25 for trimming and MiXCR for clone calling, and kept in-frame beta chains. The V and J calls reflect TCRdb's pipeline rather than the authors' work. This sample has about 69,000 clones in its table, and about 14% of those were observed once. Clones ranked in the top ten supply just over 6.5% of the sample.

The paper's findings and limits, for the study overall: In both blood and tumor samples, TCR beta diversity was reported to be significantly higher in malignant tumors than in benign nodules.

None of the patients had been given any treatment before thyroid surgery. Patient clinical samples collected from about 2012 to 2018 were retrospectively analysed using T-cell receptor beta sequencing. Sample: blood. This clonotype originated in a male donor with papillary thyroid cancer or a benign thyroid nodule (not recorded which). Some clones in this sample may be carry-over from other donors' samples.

The DNA sequence reads TGTGCCAGCAGCTTATACGGAATCACTGAAGCTTTCTTT. Its coded protein is CASSLYGITEAFF. The rearranged chain carries TRBV11-2 and TRBJ1-1, with no confidently assigned D gene. The germline V gene sets CDR1 to SGHAT and CDR2 to FQNNGV. V is shortened by 2 bases, J by 4 bases, and the region joining them spans 8 bases. The CDR3 starts with the cysteine, ends with the phenylalanine, and has 13 residues. This entry keeps only the CDR3 DNA: 39 bases, framed from base 1. With the rest looked up from the reference TRBV11-2 and TRBJ1-1 genes rather than sequenced, the full variable domain is EAGVAQSPRYKIIEKRQSVAFWCNPISGHATLYWYQQILGQGPKLLIQFQNNGVVDDSQLPKDRFSAERLKGVDSTLKIQPAKLEDSAVYLCASSLYGITEAFFGQGTRLTVV.